The 9 T cell receptor beta chains listed next were all sequenced from one sample in a study of cytomegalovirus exposure and HLA in healthy donors. Primers included in the PCR were 60 Vbeta and 13 Jbeta primers. Libraries were prepared by immunoSEQ multiplex PCR; TCRdb keeps only in-frame clonotypes and omits some of them. In the table there are roughly 130,000 clones, 80% to 90% of which are singletons. Sequencing input: PBMCs. Every receptor here comes from a male donor in good health and CMV-seropositive.

The gene calls are TRBV6-1 and TRBJ2-5; 13 nucleotides align to TRBD2. The end of the DNA fits TRBJ2-7 better, so the J call may be wrong. The CDR3 covers 15 residues. Germline V gene sequence: CDR1 MNHNS, CDR2 SASEGT. The CDR3 region is CASLGLAGVVYEQYF. The CDR3 nucleotides are TGTGCCAGCCTCGGACTAGCGGGAGTTGTGTACGAGCAGTACTTC.

The genes are TRBV6-5 and TRBJ2-1; perhaps TRBD2 as D (5 bases). This CDR3 spans 11 amino acids. CDR1 is MNHEY, CDR2 SVGAGI, per germline. Trimming removed 9 bases from V and 8 bases from J, with 11 bases in between. The CDR3 sequence is CASNRGYEQFF. CDR3 sequence (DNA): TGTGCCAGTAATAGAGGGTATGAGCAGTTCTTC.

V and J are TRBV9 and TRBJ2-5, with a weak D call TRBD2 (7 bases). Trimming stripped 0 bases from V and 9 bases from J, with 18 bases between. CDR1 SGDLS and CDR2 YYNGEE come from the germline V gene. This CDR3 is built from 15 residues. The CDR3 protein is CASSVEKGGMRAQYF. The CDR3 DNA follows: TGTGCCAGCAGCGTAGAAAAGGGGGGGATGAGGGCCCAGTACTTC.

This rearrangement joins TRBV5-6 to TRBJ2-1; 9 nucleotides agree with TRBD2. Germline trimming cut 0 bases from V and 3 bases from J; bases unmatched to any gene: 7. CDR1 is SGHDT and CDR2 is YYEEEE in the germline V gene. The CDR3 extends over 17 amino acids. In DNA, the CDR3 is TGTGCCAGCAGCTTGGGGCCGGCGGGAGGGCGCTACAATGAGCAGTTCTTC. It specifies CASSLGPAGGRYNEQFF.

This clone appeared once. The chain carries TRBV19 and TRBJ1-5, with TRBD1 as a possible D gene (6 bases). CDR3 length: 19 residues. Between the trimmed V and J ends, which lost 3 bases and 0 bases, there was a span of 21 bases. Per germline, CDR1 LNHDA and CDR2 SQIVND (reference sequence). The CDR3 nucleotides are TGTGCCAGTAGTATCCGTCCTCTGGACAGATCTTATAGCAATCAGCCCCAGCATTTT. Translating it yields CASSIRPLDRSYSNQPQHF.

This chain links TRBV29-1 with TRBJ1-3; D may be TRBD1 (5 bases). V was shortened by 7 bases and J by 1 base, with 11 bases between the two germline ends. The CDR3 length is 13 residues. CDR1 and CDR2 from the germline V gene are SQVTM and ANQGSEA. CDR3 nucleotides: TGCAGCGGTACGGAGGGGTCTGGAAACACCATATATTTT. Amino acid sequence: CSGTEGSGNTIYF.

This chain connects TRBV27 to TRBJ2-3; perhaps TRBD1 as D (6 bases). Trimming stripped 5 bases from V and 5 bases from J, with 17 bases between. The length of the CDR3 is 15 residues. Germline lookup yields CDR1 MNHEY and CDR2 SMNVEV (reference sequence). The CDR3 DNA is TGTGCCAGCAGTACCCCCAGGGGCTTGGGAGATACGCAGTATTTT. It codes for CASSTPRGLGDTQYF.

V and J are TRBV27 and TRBJ2-1; possible D gene TRBD1, 6 bases. This CDR3 is built from 16 residues. The V gene lost 3 bases and the J gene lost 5 bases, with 17 bases spanning the gap. Germline lookup yields CDR1 MNHEY and CDR2 SMNVEV (reference sequence). The CDR3 loop reads CASSLYRLGGNNEQFF. The CDR3 DNA reads TGTGCCAGCAGTTTGTATCGCCTAGGGGGAAACAATGAGCAGTTCTTC.

The chain recombines TRBV30 with TRBJ2-5; 8 nucleotides agree with TRBD1. The last part of the DNA fits TRBJ2-7 better; the J call may be wrong. Germline values: CDR1 GTSNPN, CDR2 SVGIG (reference sequence). This CDR3 is 14 amino acids long. The CDR3 nucleotides read TGTGCCTGGGATGGGACAGGCATCTCCTACGAGCAGTACTTC. Residues: CAWDGTGISYEQYF.